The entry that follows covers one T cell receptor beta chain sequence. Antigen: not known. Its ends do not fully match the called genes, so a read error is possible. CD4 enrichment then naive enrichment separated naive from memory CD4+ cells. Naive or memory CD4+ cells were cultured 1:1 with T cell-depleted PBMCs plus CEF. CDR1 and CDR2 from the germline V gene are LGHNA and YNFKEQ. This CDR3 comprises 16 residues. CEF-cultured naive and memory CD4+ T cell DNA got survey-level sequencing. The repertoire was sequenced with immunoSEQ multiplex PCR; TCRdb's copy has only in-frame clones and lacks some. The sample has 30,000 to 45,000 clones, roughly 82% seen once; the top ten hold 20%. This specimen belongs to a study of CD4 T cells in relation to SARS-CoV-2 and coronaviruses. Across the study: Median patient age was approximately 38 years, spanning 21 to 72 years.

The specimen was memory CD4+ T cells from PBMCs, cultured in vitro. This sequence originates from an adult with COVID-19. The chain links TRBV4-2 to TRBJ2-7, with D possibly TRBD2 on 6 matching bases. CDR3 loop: CASSQELAPGSYVQYF. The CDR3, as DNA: TGTGCCAGCAGCCAGGAACTAGCACCCGGCTCCTACGTGCAGTACTTC.